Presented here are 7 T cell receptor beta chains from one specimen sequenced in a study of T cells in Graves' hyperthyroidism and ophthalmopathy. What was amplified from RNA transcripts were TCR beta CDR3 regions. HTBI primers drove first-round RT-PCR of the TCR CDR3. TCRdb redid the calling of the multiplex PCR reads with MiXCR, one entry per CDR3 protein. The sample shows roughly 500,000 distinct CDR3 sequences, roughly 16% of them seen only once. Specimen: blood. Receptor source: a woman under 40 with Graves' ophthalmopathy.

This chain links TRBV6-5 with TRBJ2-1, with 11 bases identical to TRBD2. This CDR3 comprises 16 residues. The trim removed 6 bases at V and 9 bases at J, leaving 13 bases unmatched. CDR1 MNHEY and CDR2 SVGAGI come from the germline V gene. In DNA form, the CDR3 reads TGTGCCAGCAGCCCCGGGACTAGCGGTATGTCTCCTGAGCAGTTCTTC. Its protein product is CASSPGTSGMSPEQFF.

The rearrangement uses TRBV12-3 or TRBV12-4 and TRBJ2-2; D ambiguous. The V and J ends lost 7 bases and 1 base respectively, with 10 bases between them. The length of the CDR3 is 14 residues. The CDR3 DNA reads TGTGCCAGCACCACCTTCGGGAACACCGGGGAGCTGTTTTTT. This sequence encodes CASTTFGNTGELFF.

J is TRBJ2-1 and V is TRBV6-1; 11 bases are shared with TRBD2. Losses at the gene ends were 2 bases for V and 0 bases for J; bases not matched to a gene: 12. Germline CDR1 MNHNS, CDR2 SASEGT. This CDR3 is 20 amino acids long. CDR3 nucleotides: TGTGCCAGCAGTGAAAGGGTAGCGGGAGGGCTGACACTCTCCTACAATGAGCAGTTCTTC. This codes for CASSERVAGGLTLSYNEQFF.

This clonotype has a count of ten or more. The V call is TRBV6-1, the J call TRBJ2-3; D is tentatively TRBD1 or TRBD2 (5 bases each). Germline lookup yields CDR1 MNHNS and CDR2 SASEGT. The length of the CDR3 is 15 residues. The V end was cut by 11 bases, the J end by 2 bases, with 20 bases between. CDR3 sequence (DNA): TGTGCCCACGGCCCAGGGAGCCGATCCACAGATACGCAGTATTTT. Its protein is CAHGPGSRSTDTQYF.

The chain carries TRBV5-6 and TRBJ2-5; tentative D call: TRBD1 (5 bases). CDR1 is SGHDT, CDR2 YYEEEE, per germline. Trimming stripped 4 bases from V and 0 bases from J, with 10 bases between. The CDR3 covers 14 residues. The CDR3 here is CASSRRAHQETQYF. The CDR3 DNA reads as TGTGCCAGCAGCCGCAGGGCCCACCAAGAGACCCAGTACTTC.

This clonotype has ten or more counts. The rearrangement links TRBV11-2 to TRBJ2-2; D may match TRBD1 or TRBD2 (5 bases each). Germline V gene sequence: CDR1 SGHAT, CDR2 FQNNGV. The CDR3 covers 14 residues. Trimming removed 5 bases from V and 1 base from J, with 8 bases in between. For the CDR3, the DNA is TGTGCCAGCAGCAGGGACCTGAACACCGGGGAGCTGTTTTTT. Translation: CASSRDLNTGELFF.

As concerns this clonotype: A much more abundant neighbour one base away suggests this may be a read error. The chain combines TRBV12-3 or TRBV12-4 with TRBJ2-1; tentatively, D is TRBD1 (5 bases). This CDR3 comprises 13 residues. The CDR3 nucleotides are TGTGCCAACAGTTACGGACAAGGCAATGAGCAGTTCTTC. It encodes CANSYGQGNEQFF.